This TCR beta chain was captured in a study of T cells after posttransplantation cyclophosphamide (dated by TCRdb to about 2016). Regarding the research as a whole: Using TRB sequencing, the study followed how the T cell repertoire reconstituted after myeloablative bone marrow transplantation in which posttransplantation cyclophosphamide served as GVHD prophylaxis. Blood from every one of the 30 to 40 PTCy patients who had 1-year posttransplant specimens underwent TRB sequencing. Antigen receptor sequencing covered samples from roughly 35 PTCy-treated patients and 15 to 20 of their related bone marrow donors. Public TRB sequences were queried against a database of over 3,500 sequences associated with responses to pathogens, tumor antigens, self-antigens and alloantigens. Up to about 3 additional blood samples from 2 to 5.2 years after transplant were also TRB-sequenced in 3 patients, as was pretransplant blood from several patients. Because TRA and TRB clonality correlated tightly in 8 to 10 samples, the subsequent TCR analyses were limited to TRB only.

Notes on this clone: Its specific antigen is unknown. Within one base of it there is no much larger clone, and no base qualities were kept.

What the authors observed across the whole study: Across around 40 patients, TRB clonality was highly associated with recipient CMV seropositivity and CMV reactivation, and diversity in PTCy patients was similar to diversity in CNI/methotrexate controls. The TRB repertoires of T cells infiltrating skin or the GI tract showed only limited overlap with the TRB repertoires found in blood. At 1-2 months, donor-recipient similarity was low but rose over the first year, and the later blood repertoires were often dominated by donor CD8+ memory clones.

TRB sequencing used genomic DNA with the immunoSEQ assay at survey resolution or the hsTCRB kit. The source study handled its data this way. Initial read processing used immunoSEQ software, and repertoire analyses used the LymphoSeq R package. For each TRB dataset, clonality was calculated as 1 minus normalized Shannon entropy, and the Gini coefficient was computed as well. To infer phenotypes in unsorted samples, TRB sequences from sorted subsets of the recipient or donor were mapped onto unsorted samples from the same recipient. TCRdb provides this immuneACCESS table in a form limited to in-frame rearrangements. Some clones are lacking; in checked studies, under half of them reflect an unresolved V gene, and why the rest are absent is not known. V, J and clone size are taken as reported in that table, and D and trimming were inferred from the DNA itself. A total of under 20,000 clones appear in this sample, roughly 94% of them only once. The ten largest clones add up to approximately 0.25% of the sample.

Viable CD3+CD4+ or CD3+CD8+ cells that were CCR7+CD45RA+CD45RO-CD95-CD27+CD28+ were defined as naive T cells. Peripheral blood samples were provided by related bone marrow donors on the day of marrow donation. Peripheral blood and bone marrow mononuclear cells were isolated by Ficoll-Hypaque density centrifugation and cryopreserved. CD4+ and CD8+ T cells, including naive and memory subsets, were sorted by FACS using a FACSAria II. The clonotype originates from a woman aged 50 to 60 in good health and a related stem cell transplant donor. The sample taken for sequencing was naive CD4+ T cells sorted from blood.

This receptor carries the CDR3 CASSSAGAPTYEQYF. The nucleotide sequence reads TGTGCCAGCTCATCAGCAGGGGCACCGACCTACGAGCAGTACTTC. The chain couples TRBV18 to TRBJ2-7, with a tentative D gene TRBD1 over 6 matching bases. V and J are truncated by 5 bases and 2 bases respectively, leaving an intervening sequence of 16 bases. The germline V gene supplies CDR1 KGHSH and CDR2 LQKENI. From its cysteine to its phenylalanine, the CDR3 spans 15 amino acids. Just CDR3 DNA is preserved here, 45 bases in frame from base 1.